These 25 T cell receptor beta chains were all obtained from the same sample, sequenced in a study of human thymus T cells. The assay was immunoSEQ multiplex PCR, and TCRdb's table has in-frame clones only and misses some. The sample includes tens of thousands of clones, 95% of them seen just once. Sequenced input: blood. These receptors were obtained from a girl under three years old with a congenital heart defect but otherwise immunologically healthy.

The V and J genes are TRBV12-5 and TRBJ1-5; maybe TRBD1 (5 bases). The V end lost 6 bases, the J end lost 9 bases, and 9 bases lay between the germline ends. Per the germline V gene, CDR1 is LGHNT and CDR2 is FRNRAP. This CDR3 is built from 11 residues. CDR3 loop: CASGLGGPQHF. CDR3 DNA sequence: TGTGCTAGTGGCCTGGGGGGGCCCCAGCATTTT.

The chain recombines TRBV27 with TRBJ1-1, with D hard to call. The V gene's germline CDR1 is MNHEY and CDR2 SMNVEV (reference sequence). The CDR3 spans 13 residues. The ends were cut back, 6 bases at V and 4 bases at J, with 12 bases in the middle. CDR3 region: CASRLNFVTEAFF. The CDR3 nucleotides read TGTGCCAGCAGACTAAATTTCGTCACTGAAGCTTTCTTT.

The chain has TRBV21-1 and TRBJ2-5; TRBD1, the table's D call, was not compared with the DNA. TRBV21-1 counts as a pseudogene. The CDR3 extends over 14 amino acids. The CDR3 protein is CASSRETAQETQYF. The DNA of the CDR3 is TGTGCCAGCAGCAGAGAGACAGCACAAGAGACCCAGTACTTC.

This sequence joins TRBV5-4 and TRBJ2-1; D remains ambiguous. The CDR3 runs 16 residues. Germline CDR1 is SGHNT and CDR2 is YYREEE (reference sequence). Between the trimmed V and J ends, which lost 0 bases and 0 bases, there was a span of 10 bases. The CDR3 is CASSLEALGSYNEQFF. CDR3 bases: TGTGCCAGCAGCTTGGAGGCCCTCGGCTCCTACAATGAGCAGTTCTTC.

This clone showed up just a few times. The chain uses TRBV29-1 and TRBJ1-1; D unresolved. CDR1 is SQVTM and CDR2 is ANQGSEA in the germline V gene. V gave up 6 bases and J gave up 4 bases, with 12 bases separating them. The CDR3 is 12 residues long. The CDR3 DNA reads TGCAGCGTACAAGAAGGGAGCACTGAAGCTTTCTTT. Its translation: CSVQEGSTEAFF. Combining the CDR3 with reference TRBV29-1 and TRBJ1-1 gives the whole variable domain SAVISQKPSRDICQRGTSLTIQCQVDSQVTMMFWYRQQPGQSLTLIATANQGSEATYESGFVIDKFPISRPNLTFSTLTVSNMSPEDSSIYLCSVQEGSTEAFFGQGTRLTVV.

V gene TRBV18 combines with J gene TRBJ2-7; tentatively, D is TRBD1 or TRBD2 (5 bases each). V was shortened by 2 bases and J by 12 bases, with 14 bases between the two germline ends. The CDR3 runs to 12 residues. The germline V gene has CDR1 KGHSH and CDR2 LQKENI. This CDR3 is CASSPRDGPWYF. For the CDR3, the DNA is TGTGCCAGCTCACCAAGGGACGGACCCTGGTACTTC.

In the case of this clone: Sequence at one end of the junction differs from germline and may be a read error. Distinct nucleotide sequences in the sample also encode this CDR3. The DNA of the CDR3 is TGTGCCAGCAGTAAAGCGCGGGACTATGGCTACACCTTC. Translated, it gives CASSKARDYGYTF. The V call is TRBV2, the J call TRBJ1-2; D gene ambiguous. The CDR3 loop spans 13 amino acids. CDR1 is SNHLY, CDR2 FYNNEI, per germline.

This chain uses TRBV4-3 with TRBJ2-1; 8 nucleotides line up with TRBD1. V lost 1 base, J lost 8 bases, and 1 base stayed unmatched. The CDR3 has 13 residues. Germline CDR1 reads LGHNA; CDR2 reads YSLEER. CDR3: CASSQADRDEQFF. In nucleotides, the CDR3 is TGCGCCAGCAGCCAAGCGGACAGGGATGAGCAGTTCTTC.

The genes are TRBV6-5 and TRBJ1-5; no reliable D call. Trimming took off 2 bases at V and 3 bases at J, with 8 bases between the two ends. The CDR3 has 14 amino acids. Germline V gene lookup returns CDR1 MNHEY and CDR2 SVGAGI. The CDR3 here is CASSYSRFNQPQHF. CDR3 nucleotide sequence: TGTGCCAGCAGTTACAGCAGGTTCAATCAGCCCCAGCATTTT.

The chain combines TRBV2 with TRBJ2-2; 7 bases match TRBD2. The trim removed 10 bases at V and 4 bases at J, leaving 6 bases unmatched. Germline V gene data show CDR1 as SNHLY and CDR2 as FYNNEI. The CDR3 sequence is 13 residues long. The CDR3 DNA sequence: TGTGCCACAGGGAGGGCATCCACCGGGGAGCTGTTTTTT. It is translated as CATGRASTGELFF.

The chain joins TRBV5-1 to TRBJ2-7; perhaps TRBD2 as D (6 bases). The V and J ends lost 1 base and 2 bases respectively, with 10 bases between them. The CDR3 runs 14 residues. CDR1 and CDR2 (germline): SGHRS, YFSETQ. The CDR3 sequence is CASSLTGGPYEQYF. Written as DNA, the CDR3 is TGCGCCAGCAGCTTGACCGGGGGACCCTACGAGCAGTACTTC. Full variable domain (remainder filled in from reference TRBV5-1 and TRBJ2-7): KAGVTQTPRYLIKTRGQQVTLSCSPISGHRSVSWYQQTPGQGLQFLFEYFSETQRNKGNFPGRFSGRQFSNSRSEMNVSTLELGDSALYLCASSLTGGPYEQYFGPGTRLTVT.

The chain uses TRBV15 and TRBJ2-6; unclear D gene. The CDR3 is 17 amino acids. V lost 5 bases, J lost 1 base, and 15 bases lay in between. CDR1 is LNHNV and CDR2 is YYDKDF in the germline V gene (reference sequence). The DNA for the CDR3 is TGTGCCACCAGCGGCAGTTCCCAGGCTTCTGGGGCCAACGTCCTGACTTTC. Protein product: CATSGSSQASGANVLTF.

This clone occurred once. This rearrangement joins TRBV6-6 to TRBJ2-1; D unresolved. CDR1 MNHNY and CDR2 SVGAGI come from the germline V gene (reference sequence). Trimming shortened V by 6 bases and J by 6 bases, and 15 bases separated the two germline ends. The CDR3 spans 14 residues. The CDR3 loop is CASRGFLMINEQFF. In nucleotides, the CDR3 is TGTGCCAGCAGAGGATTCCTTATGATCAATGAGCAGTTCTTC.

The chain is built from TRBV6-5 and TRBJ1-2; TRBD1 agrees at 8 bases. This CDR3 region has 15 residues. With V trimmed by 4 bases and J by 6 bases, 10 bases remained unmatched. CDR1 MNHEY and CDR2 SVGAGI come from the germline V gene. The DNA for the CDR3 is TGTGCCAGCAGTTCCAGAGACAGGGGAAAGGATGGCTACACCTTC. The encoded protein is CASSSRDRGKDGYTF.

The V and J genes are TRBV5-1 and TRBJ2-3; D unresolved. This CDR3 comprises 15 residues. Germline loops: CDR1 SGHRS, CDR2 YFSETQ. V lost 1 base and J lost 0, with 9 bases in between. The CDR3 nucleotides are TGCGCCAGCAGCTTGCAGCGTAGCAGCACAGATACGCAGTATTTT. This codes for CASSLQRSSTDTQYF.

V usage is TRBV6-1 and J usage is TRBJ2-5; TRBD1 is a possible D gene (6 bases). The J call is doubtful: the DNA matches TRBJ2-7 better. Germline CDR1 MNHNS, CDR2 SASEGT. There are 14 residues in the CDR3. CDR3 amino acids: CASSDRGESYEQYF. The CDR3 DNA sequence: TGTGCCAGCAGTGACAGGGGAGAGAGCTACGAGCAGTACTTC.

The chain links TRBV7-2 to TRBJ2-1; D unclear. The length of the CDR3 is 13 residues. The germline gives CDR1 SGHTA, CDR2 FQGNSA. V was trimmed by 1 base and J by 4 bases, leaving 5 bases between them. CDR3 DNA sequence: TGTGCCAGCAGCTTAGATCTGTACAATGAGCAGTTCTTC. Amino acids: CASSLDLYNEQFF.

This chain joins TRBV18 and TRBJ2-3; TRBD2 aligns across 12 bases. The CDR3 is 18 residues long. V was clipped by 4 bases and J by 5 bases; unmatched bases: 13. CDR1 is KGHSH, CDR2 LQKENI, per germline. CDR3 in amino acids: CASSHGIRTSGNLDTQYF. The CDR3 nucleotides read TGTGCCAGCTCACACGGGATTCGGACTAGCGGGAATCTAGATACGCAGTATTTT.

This chain joins TRBV9 and TRBJ1-3, with no clear D. Germline-derived CDR1 and CDR2 are SGDLS and YYNGEE. CDR3 length: 13 residues. V gave up 3 bases and J gave up 5 bases, with 9 bases separating them. The DNA for the CDR3 is TGTGCCAGCAGCGCCAACTCACGAAACACCATATATTTT. Its protein product is CASSANSRNTIYF.

This clone has a single count. The chain uses TRBV28 and TRBJ1-2, with D perhaps matching TRBD1 (6 bases). The CDR3 has 14 residues. The germline gives CDR1 MDHEN, CDR2 SYDVKM. Trimming cost V 7 bases and J 8 bases, with 20 bases left between them. CDR3 loop: CASTAPTGGSGYTF. In nucleotides, the CDR3 is TGTGCCAGCACCGCCCCGACCGGGGGCAGCGGCTACACCTTC.

The chain carries TRBV7-9 and TRBJ2-7; no definite D call. Trimming shortened V by 3 bases and J by 0 bases, and 6 bases separated the two germline ends. The CDR3 runs 13 residues. CDR1 and CDR2 from the germline V gene are SEHNR and FQNEAQ (reference sequence). CDR3 DNA: TGTGCCAGCAGCTTCCCAGCCTCCTACGAGCAGTACTTC. Protein product: CASSFPASYEQYF.

The rearrangement links TRBV30 to TRBJ2-1; maybe TRBD2 (6 bases). The length of the CDR3 is 12 residues. Germline CDR1 GTSNPN, CDR2 SVGIG (reference sequence). The germline V and J ends were trimmed by 7 bases and 4 bases, with 11 bases remaining between them. For the CDR3, the DNA is TGTGCCTTGGCGGGGAGTTACAATGAGCAGTTCTTC. Translated, it gives CALAGSYNEQFF.

The chain is built from TRBV11-2 and TRBJ2-3; 7 bases align to TRBD2. V lost 8 bases and J lost 2; bases outside the gene matches: 13. Per germline, CDR1 SGHAT and CDR2 FQNNGV. The CDR3 is 16 residues long. CDR3 nucleotides: TGTGCCAGCTCTCCCATATCGGGGAGGGCCACAGATACGCAGTATTTT. Encoded protein: CASSPISGRATDTQYF.

The chain joins TRBV19 to TRBJ2-1; the D gene is possibly TRBD1 (5 bases). CDR1 is LNHDA, CDR2 SQIVND, per germline (reference sequence). V shed 3 bases and J shed 8 bases, with 17 bases lying between them. This CDR3 has 15 amino acids. In DNA form, the CDR3 reads TGTGCCAGTAGTATCCCTCGAGCAGGGCGAGATGAGCAGTTCTTC. Translating gives CASSIPRAGRDEQFF.

J is TRBJ2-5 and V is TRBV27, with TRBD1 identical over 9 bases. This CDR3 spans 16 amino acids. The trim removed 0 bases at V and 2 bases at J, leaving 4 bases unmatched. Looked up from germline, CDR1 is MNHEY and CDR2 is SMNVEV (reference sequence). As DNA, the CDR3 is TGTGCCAGCAGTTTATCGGACAGGGGTTGGCAAGAGACCCAGTACTTC. Translated, it gives CASSLSDRGWQETQYF.